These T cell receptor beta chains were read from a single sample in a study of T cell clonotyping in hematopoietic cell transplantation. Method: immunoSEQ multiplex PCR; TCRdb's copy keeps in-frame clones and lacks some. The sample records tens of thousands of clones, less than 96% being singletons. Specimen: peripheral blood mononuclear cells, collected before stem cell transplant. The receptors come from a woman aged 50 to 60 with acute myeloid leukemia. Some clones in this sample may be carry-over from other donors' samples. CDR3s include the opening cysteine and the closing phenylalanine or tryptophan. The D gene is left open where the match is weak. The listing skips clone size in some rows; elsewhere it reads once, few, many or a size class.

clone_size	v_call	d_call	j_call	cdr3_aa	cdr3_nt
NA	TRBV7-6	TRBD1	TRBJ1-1	CASSLTGQGSDTEAFF	TGTGCCAGCAGCTTGACGGGACAGGGATCGGACACTGAAGCTTTCTTT
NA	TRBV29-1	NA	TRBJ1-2	CSAADSTIYGYTF	TGCAGCGCCGCGGACAGCACCATCTATGGCTACACCTTC
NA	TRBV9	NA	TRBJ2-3	CASSSRQSGADTQYF	TGTGCCAGCAGCTCCCGACAGTCGGGAGCAGATACGCAGTATTTT
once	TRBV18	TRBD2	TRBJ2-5	CASSPLREFRETQYF	TGTGCCAGCTCACCACTGCGGGAGTTCCGAGAGACCCAGTACTTC
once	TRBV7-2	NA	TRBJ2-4	CASSLGTLLAKNIQYF	TGTGCCAGCAGCTTAGGGACCCTCTTAGCCAAAAACATTCAGTACTTC
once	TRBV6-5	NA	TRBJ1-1	CASSYSIQGVTEAFF	TGTGCCAGCAGTTACTCGATCCAGGGAGTAACTGAAGCTTTCTTT
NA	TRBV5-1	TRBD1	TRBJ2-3	CASSWTGKDTQYF	TGCGCCAGCAGCTGGACAGGGAAAGATACGCAGTATTTT
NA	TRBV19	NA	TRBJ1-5	CASNIQGYQPQHF	TGTGCCAGTAACATCCAGGGTTATCAGCCCCAGCATTTT
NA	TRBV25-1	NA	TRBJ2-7	CASSEYEGYEQYF	TGTGCCAGCAGTGAATATGAAGGGTACGAGCAGTACTTC
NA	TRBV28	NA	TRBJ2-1	CASSLSEGRLYNEQFF	TGTGCCAGCAGTTTATCTGAGGGTCGGCTCTACAATGAGCAGTTCTTC
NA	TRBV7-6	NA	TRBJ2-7	CASSPSDVRYEQYF	TGTGCCAGCAGCCCTTCGGACGTTCGCTACGAGCAGTACTTC
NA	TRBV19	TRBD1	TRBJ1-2	CASNPQTGRGYGYTF	TGTGCCAGTAACCCCCAGACAGGGCGGGGCTATGGCTACACCTTC
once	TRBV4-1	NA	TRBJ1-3	CASSPHNGNTIYF	TGCGCCAGCAGCCCCCACAATGGAAACACCATATATTTT
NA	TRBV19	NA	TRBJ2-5	CASRGRGNTQETQYF	TGTGCCAGCCGCGGCCGGGGGAACACCCAAGAGACCCAGTACTTC
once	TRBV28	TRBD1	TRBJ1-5	CATQNRGNQPQHF	TGTGCCACCCAAAACAGGGGTAATCAGCCCCAGCATTTT
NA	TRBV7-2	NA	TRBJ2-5	CASNKGGRETQYF	TGTGCCAGCAACAAAGGAGGGCGAGAGACCCAGTACTTC
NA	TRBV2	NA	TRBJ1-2	CASSDAPEGGYTF	TGTGCCAGCAGTGATGCGCCGGAGGGGGGCTACACCTTC
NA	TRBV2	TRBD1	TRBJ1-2	CASRMAQGLGYGYTF	TGTGCCAGCAGGATGGCACAGGGGCTGGGCTATGGCTACACCTTC
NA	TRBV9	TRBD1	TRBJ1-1	CASSVSGTAGTEAFF	TGTGCCAGCAGCGTCTCCGGGACAGCGGGCACTGAAGCTTTCTTT
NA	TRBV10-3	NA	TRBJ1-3	CAISEALGNTIYF	TGTGCCATCAGTGAGGCACTTGGAAACACCATATATTTT
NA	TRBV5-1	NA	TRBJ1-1	CASRPGGRDTEAFF	TGCGCCAGCAGACCCGGGGGTAGGGACACTGAAGCTTTCTTT
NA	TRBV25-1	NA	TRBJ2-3	CASRPGISSTDTQYF	TGTGCCAGCAGACCTGGGATCTCTAGCACAGATACGCAGTATTTT
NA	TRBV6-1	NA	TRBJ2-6	CASNQLGSGANVLTF	TGTGCCAGCAATCAGCTCGGCTCTGGGGCCAACGTCCTGACTTTC
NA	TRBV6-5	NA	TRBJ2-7	CASSLTGIGVLEQYF	TGTGCCAGCAGTTTAACCGGGATTGGGGTCCTCGAGCAGTACTTC
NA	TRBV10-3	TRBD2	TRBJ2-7	CAISGGGTSGGSSYEQYF	TGTGCCATCAGTGGAGGAGGGACTAGCGGGGGTAGCTCCTACGAGCAGTACTTC
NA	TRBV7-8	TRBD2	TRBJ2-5	CASSLALGLAVRQTQYF	TGTGCCAGCAGCTTAGCATTAGGGCTAGCGGTCCGCCAGACCCAGTACTTC
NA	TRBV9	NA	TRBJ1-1	CASSVTGTLNTEAFF	TGTGCCAGCAGCGTTACCGGGACACTTAACACTGAAGCTTTCTTT
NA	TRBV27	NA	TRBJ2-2	CASSLQGPSGAGELFF	TGTGCCAGCAGTTTACAGGGGCCTAGCGGAGCCGGGGAGCTGTTTTTT
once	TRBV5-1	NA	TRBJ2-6	CASSLDSSGANVLTF	TGCGCCAGCAGCTTGGACAGCTCTGGGGCCAACGTCCTGACTTTC
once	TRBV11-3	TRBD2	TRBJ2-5	CASSLKLAGKETQYF	TGTGCCAGCAGCTTAAAACTAGCGGGAAAAGAGACCCAGTACTTC
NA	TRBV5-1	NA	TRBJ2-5	CASSKRTGEETQYF	TGCGCCAGCAGTAAACGGACGGGGGAGGAGACCCAGTACTTC
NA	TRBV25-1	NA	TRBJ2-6	CASSENRFSGANVLTF	TGTGCCAGCAGTGAAAACAGGTTCTCTGGGGCCAACGTCCTGACTTTC
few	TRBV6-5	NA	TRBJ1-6	CASSYGGNNSPLHF	TGTGCCAGCAGTTACGGAGGGAATAATTCACCCCTCCACTTT
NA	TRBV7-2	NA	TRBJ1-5	CASSLGGIQPQHF	TGTGCCAGCAGCTTAGGGGGGATTCAGCCCCAGCATTTT
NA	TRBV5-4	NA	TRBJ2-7	CASSADLLGATYEQYF	TGTGCCAGCAGCGCGGATCTGCTAGGGGCCACCTACGAGCAGTACTTC
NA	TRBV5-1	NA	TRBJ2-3	CASALRQRTDTQYF	TGCGCCAGCGCCCTGAGACAGCGCACAGATACGCAGTATTTT
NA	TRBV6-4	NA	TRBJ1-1	CASSLNAGDTEAFF	TGTGCCAGCAGCCTAAACGCCGGGGACACTGAAGCTTTCTTT
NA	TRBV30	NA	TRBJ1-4	CAWFEYASEKLFF	TGTGCCTGGTTCGAGTATGCTAGCGAAAAACTGTTTTTT
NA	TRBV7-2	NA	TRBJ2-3	CASSLARRDTQYF	TGTGCCAGCAGCTTAGCGCGGCGAGATACGCAGTATTTT
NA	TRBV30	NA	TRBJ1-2	CAWALHTGGSPSRSYTF	TGTGCCTGGGCCCTCCACACGGGCGGTTCCCCCTCTAGAAGCTACACCTTC
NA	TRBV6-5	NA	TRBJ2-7	CASSYSKVGRYEQYF	TGTGCCAGCAGTTACTCGAAGGTGGGCCGCTACGAGCAGTACTTC
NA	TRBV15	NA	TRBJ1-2	CATSRGGQRYGYTF	TGTGCCACCAGCAGAGGAGGACAACGCTATGGCTACACCTTC
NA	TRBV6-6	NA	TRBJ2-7	CASSYQTQGGEQYF	TGTGCCAGCAGTTACCAAACACAGGGAGGTGAGCAGTACTTC
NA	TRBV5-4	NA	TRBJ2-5	CASILRHASQETQYF	TGTGCCAGCATCTTGAGACACGCCTCCCAAGAGACCCAGTACTTC
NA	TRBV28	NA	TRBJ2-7	CASSLTGGPYEQYF	TGTGCCAGCAGTTTAACTGGAGGGCCCTACGAGCAGTACTTC
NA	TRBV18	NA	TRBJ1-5	CASSPRQINQPQHF	TGTGCCAGCTCACCACGGCAGATAAATCAGCCCCAGCATTTT
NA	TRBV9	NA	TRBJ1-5	CASAREFDQPQHF	TGTGCCAGTGCCAGAGAGTTTGATCAGCCCCAGCATTTT
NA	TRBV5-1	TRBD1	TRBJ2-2	CASSLGTGDIGELFF	TGCGCCAGCAGCTTAGGGACAGGGGATATCGGGGAGCTGTTTTTT
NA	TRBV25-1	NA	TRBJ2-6	CASSDRAGANVLTF	TGTGCCAGCAGTGACAGGGCCGGGGCCAACGTCCTGACTTTC
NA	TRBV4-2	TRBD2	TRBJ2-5	CASSQEVAGGQETQYF	TGTGCCAGCAGCCAAGAAGTAGCGGGAGGCCAAGAGACCCAGTACTTC
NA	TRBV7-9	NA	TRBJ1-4	CASSSITRDLGEKLFF	TGTGCCAGCAGCTCGATAACCCGGGACTTGGGTGAAAAACTGTTTTTT